The 27 T cell receptor beta chains in this list originate from one sample, sequenced in a study of PD-1 blockade in classical Hodgkin lymphoma. TCRdb's table, derived via immunoSEQ multiplex PCR, lists solely in-frame clones and lacks some. Seen here are roughly 100,000 clones, roughly nine tenths observed once, and the top ten hold 15% to 20%. Sample time point: cycle 4 day 1 (C4D1), after less than seven weeks of nivolumab. All patients relapsed after autologous stem cell transplantation, and brentuximab vedotin exposure varied. The sequencing here drew on peripheral blood mononuclear cells (PBMCs), taken before the fourth cycle of nivolumab. These receptors all stem from a human donor with classical Hodgkin lymphoma.

About this clone itself: The DNA is omitted, as the CDR3 cannot be located on it reliably, and the CDR3 follows TCRdb's listing. The chain combines TRBV5-6 with TRBJ1-4. The CDR3 region is 16 residues in length, termini included. The germline CDR1 and CDR2 sequences are SGHDT and YYEEEE. The CDR3 sequence is CASSFGPGSTNEKLFF.

This rearrangement joins TRBV18 to TRBJ2-7; TRBD1 is a possible D gene (5 bases). The V gene lost 4 bases and the J gene lost 6 bases, with 7 bases spanning the gap. Germline CDR1 KGHSH, CDR2 LQKENI. The CDR3 has 11 residues. The CDR3 bases are TGTGCCAGCTCACAGGGGATCGAGCAGTACTTC. This translates into CASSQGIEQYF.

This sequence joins TRBV13 and TRBJ2-7; 9 bases match TRBD2. CDR3 size: 14 residues. J was trimmed by 7 bases and V by 5 bases; bases with no gene match: 9. CDR1 is PRHDT and CDR2 is FYEKMQ in the germline V gene (reference sequence). CDR3 sequence (DNA): TGTGCCAGCAGCCCGACTAGCGGTTCCTGGGAGCAGTACTTC. Amino acids: CASSPTSGSWEQYF.

The J gene is TRBJ2-7, the V gene TRBV6-1, with TRBD1 matching 9 bases. The length of the CDR3 is 14 residues. Germline V gives CDR1 MNHNS, CDR2 SASEGT. V dropped 6 bases and J dropped 4; count of bases not matched to a gene: 7. The CDR3 is CASRPWTGDYEQYF. Here the CDR3 DNA reads TGTGCCAGCAGACCCTGGACAGGGGATTACGAGCAGTACTTC.

The chain uses TRBV25-1 and TRBJ1-5, with 10 bases aligning to TRBD1. With 4 bases clipped from V and 10 bases from J, the junction kept 7 bases outside the gene matches. Germline V CDR1 and CDR2: MGHDK, SYGVNS. CDR3 length: 14 amino acids. CDR3 loop: CASSGQGAFLPQHF. Written as DNA, the CDR3 is TGTGCCAGCAGTGGACAGGGGGCCTTCCTACCCCAGCATTTT.

The chain links TRBV6-5 to TRBJ2-7; maybe TRBD2 (6 bases). The V end lost 2 bases, the J end lost 6 bases, and 8 bases lay between the germline ends. The CDR3 covers 12 residues. Germline V lookup: CDR1 MNHEY, CDR2 SVGAGI. CDR3 region: CASSYRGGEQYF. The CDR3 bases are TGTGCCAGCAGTTACCGGGGAGGCGAGCAGTACTTC.

This chain joins TRBV6-1 and TRBJ2-1, with D tentatively TRBD2 (5 bases). There are 14 residues in the CDR3. V was shortened by 0 bases and J by 15 bases, with 18 bases between the two germline ends. CDR1 MNHNS and CDR2 SASEGT come from the germline V gene. The CDR3 region is CASSEAPDYSHPFF. CDR3 in DNA: TGTGCCAGCAGTGAAGCGCCCGACTATTCCCACCCGTTCTTC.

The rearrangement joins TRBV28 to TRBJ2-5, with 14 bases fitting TRBD2. The junction had 11 bases not matched to a gene; V was cut back by 4 bases and J by 4 bases. The CDR3 consists of 18 residues. Germline-derived CDR1 and CDR2 are MDHEN and SYDVKM. The CDR3 here is CASSSPGTSGRRRETQYF. The CDR3 region has the DNA TGTGCCAGCAGTTCCCCTGGGACTAGCGGGAGAAGACGAGAGACCCAGTACTTC.

The chain uses TRBV7-9 and TRBJ2-5, with 12 bases lining up with TRBD2. This CDR3 contains 19 residues. Germline CDR1 reads SEHNR; CDR2 reads FQNEAQ (reference sequence). The junction had 11 bases not matched to a gene; V was cut back by 1 base and J by 2 bases. The DNA for the CDR3 is TGTGCCAGCAGCTTAGTGGCTAGCGGGAGGGCCTTAGGGCAAGAGACCCAGTACTTC. This codes for CASSLVASGRALGQETQYF.

The chain combines TRBV5-1 with TRBJ1-4; D is undetermined. V lost 0 bases to trimming and J lost 0 bases, with 9 bases between them. This CDR3 region has 16 residues. Germline CDR1 is SGHRS and CDR2 is YFSETQ. The chain's CDR3 is CASSLEARATNEKLFF. In DNA form, the CDR3 reads TGCGCCAGCAGCTTGGAAGCCCGGGCAACTAATGAAAAACTGTTTTTT. The entire variable domain, with the rest obtained from reference TRBV5-1 and TRBJ1-4, is as follows: KAGVTQTPRYLIKTRGQQVTLSCSPISGHRSVSWYQQTPGQGLQFLFEYFSETQRNKGNFPGRFSGRQFSNSRSEMNVSTLELGDSALYLCASSLEARATNEKLFFGSGTQLSVL.

This chain uses TRBV15 with TRBJ1-2, with TRBD1 as a possible D gene (5 bases). Deletions cut 0 bases from V and 4 bases from J, with 12 bases between. Germline CDR1 reads LNHNV; CDR2 reads YYDKDF (reference sequence). This CDR3 has 15 amino acids. The CDR3 nucleotides read TGTGCCACCAGCAGAGATAGGGGTGACAGCTATGGCTACACCTTC. Translating it yields CATSRDRGDSYGYTF.

V usage is TRBV5-1 and J usage is TRBJ2-7; the D gene is possibly TRBD1 (6 bases). The germline V gene has CDR1 SGHRS and CDR2 YFSETQ. The CDR3 loop spans 12 amino acids. Trimming pared 0 bases from V and 7 bases from J, leaving 8 bases between. The CDR3 here is CASSLAQGEQYF. CDR3 DNA: TGCGCCAGCAGCTTGGCCCAGGGGGAGCAGTACTTC. The variable domain in full, with the rest retrieved from reference TRBV5-1 and TRBJ2-7, is KAGVTQTPRYLIKTRGQQVTLSCSPISGHRSVSWYQQTPGQGLQFLFEYFSETQRNKGNFPGRFSGRQFSNSRSEMNVSTLELGDSALYLCASSLAQGEQYFGPGTRLTVT.

This chain links TRBV19 with TRBJ2-7, with D tentatively TRBD1 (6 bases). Trimming stripped 4 bases from V and 2 bases from J, with 12 bases between. Germline CDR1 is LNHDA and CDR2 is SQIVND (reference sequence). This CDR3 has 14 residues. The CDR3 loop reads CASSNRDTTYEQYF. The CDR3 region has the DNA TGTGCCAGTAGTAACCGGGACACCACCTACGAGCAGTACTTC.

The chain recombines TRBV7-8 with TRBJ1-4; maybe TRBD1 (5 bases). V lost 2 bases and J 4 bases, leaving 11 bases between the germline ends. This CDR3 contains 15 residues. Germline V gene data show CDR1 as SGHVS and CDR2 as FQNEAQ. The CDR3 is CASSLSNGGNEKLFF. The CDR3 region has the DNA TGTGCCAGCAGCTTATCGAACGGGGGTAATGAAAAACTGTTTTTT.

The V and J genes are TRBV29-1 and TRBJ2-7, with TRBD1 matching 10 bases. CDR1 is SQVTM, CDR2 ANQGSEA, per germline. This CDR3 comprises 14 residues. With 4 bases clipped from V and 4 bases from J, the junction kept 7 bases outside the gene matches. CDR3 in amino acids: CSVVRQGARYEQYF. The CDR3 DNA follows: TGCAGCGTTGTTAGACAGGGGGCGCGATACGAGCAGTACTTC.

The chain is built from TRBV6-5 and TRBJ2-4; 7 nucleotides agree with TRBD2. The germline V gene encodes CDR1 MNHEY and CDR2 SVGAGI. J gave up 7 bases and V 2 bases, and 8 bases lay outside the gene matches. The CDR3 loop spans 15 amino acids. The CDR3 sequence is CASSYNAGVRNIQYF. The DNA for the CDR3 is TGTGCCAGCAGTTACAATGCGGGAGTGAGGAACATTCAGTACTTC.

This sequence joins TRBV7-9 and TRBJ1-5; D call uncertain. V dropped 6 bases and J dropped 8 bases, with 14 bases sitting between them. From germline, CDR1 is SEHNR and CDR2 FQNEAQ (reference sequence). This CDR3 comprises 13 residues. CDR3 DNA: TGTGCCAGCAGATCGGGCCGCGGGGAGCCCCAGCATTTT. It specifies CASRSGRGEPQHF.

The rearrangement joins TRBV11-2 to TRBJ1-1; no reliable D call. V was clipped by 8 bases and J by 1 base, with 11 bases between them. This CDR3 is built from 13 residues. Germline assignment: CDR1 SGHAT and CDR2 FQNNGV. For the CDR3, the DNA is TGTGCCAGCGACGAGGGTACGAACACTGAAGCTTTCTTT. Protein product: CASDEGTNTEAFF.

Only one count was recorded for this clone. This chain links TRBV19 with TRBJ2-5, with unresolved D. CDR3 length: 13 residues. V lost 3 bases to trimming and J lost 2 bases, with 7 bases between them. Per germline, CDR1 LNHDA and CDR2 SQIVND (reference sequence). The CDR3 here is CASSIRYQETQYF. CDR3 bases: TGTGCCAGTAGTATCCGTTATCAAGAGACCCAGTACTTC.

This clone was seen only a few times. This chain joins TRBV27 and TRBJ2-7; 14 bases are shared with TRBD2. With V trimmed by 7 bases and J by 5 bases, 10 bases remained unmatched. Germline assignment: CDR1 MNHEY and CDR2 SMNVEV (reference sequence). This CDR3 contains 16 residues. For the CDR3, the DNA is TGTGCCAGCAAAGGACTAGCGGGAGGCGGGATCCACGAGCAGTACTTC. It yields the protein CASKGLAGGGIHEQYF.

The rearrangement links TRBV5-5 to TRBJ2-5; 8 bases align to TRBD2. CDR3 length equals 15 residues. V shed 3 bases and J 1 base; nucleotides not matched to a gene: 5. The germline V gene has CDR1 SGHKS and CDR2 YYEKEE (reference sequence). This CDR3 is CASSSVGLAQETQYF. Written as DNA, the CDR3 is TGTGCCAGCAGCTCTGTTGGACTAGCCCAAGAGACCCAGTACTTC.

V gene TRBV28 combines with J gene TRBJ1-1; D uncertain. The CDR3 totals 14 residues. Germline CDR1 is MDHEN and CDR2 is SYDVKM. V lost 2 bases and J lost 1, with 8 bases in between. The CDR3 here is CASSLVEANTEAFF. Here the CDR3 DNA reads TGTGCCAGCAGTTTAGTGGAGGCGAACACTGAAGCTTTCTTT.

This clone came up a few times. This chain connects TRBV10-3 to TRBJ2-7, with no clear D. V was shortened by 0 bases and J by 10 bases, with 10 bases between the two germline ends. Germline loops: CDR1 ENHRY, CDR2 SYGVKD. The CDR3 is made up of 12 amino acids. In nucleotides, the CDR3 is TGTGCCATCAGTGAGTCGATATCTATCCAGTACTTC. Its translation is CAISESISIQYF.

The V and J genes are TRBV29-1 and TRBJ2-7; D tentatively reads TRBD1 or TRBD2 (5 bases each). V lost 5 bases and J lost 1, with 9 bases in between. CDR1 SQVTM and CDR2 ANQGSEA come from the germline V gene. The CDR3 spans 12 residues. The CDR3 nucleotides are TGCAGCGTTAGGGACGGATCCTACGAGCAGTACTTC. It codes for CSVRDGSYEQYF.

The chain is built from TRBV11-2 and TRBJ2-7; TRBD2 agrees at 7 bases. Germline CDR1 and CDR2: SGHAT and FQNNGV. V was pared by 5 bases and J by 5 bases, with 12 bases of the junction left unmatched. This CDR3 is 15 amino acids long. This chain's CDR3 is CASSPLGLAANEQYF. In DNA form, the CDR3 reads TGTGCCAGCAGCCCCTTAGGGCTAGCGGCAAACGAGCAGTACTTC. The complete variable domain, with remaining parts taken from reference TRBV11-2 and TRBJ2-7, reads EAGVAQSPRYKIIEKRQSVAFWCNPISGHATLYWYQQILGQGPKLLIQFQNNGVVDDSQLPKDRFSAERLKGVDSTLKIQPAKLEDSAVYLCASSPLGLAANEQYFGPGTRLTVT.

The chain has TRBV4-1 and TRBJ2-3; 8 bases agree with TRBD2. The CDR3 loop spans 16 amino acids. V shed 1 base and J 6 bases; nucleotides not matched to a gene: 9. In germline, CDR1 is MGHRA, CDR2 YSYEKL. CDR3 bases: TGCGCCAGCAGCCAAGCCAGCGGGAGCGCGGGGGATACGCAGTATTTT. It yields the protein CASSQASGSAGDTQYF.

This clone was seen just once. This sequence joins TRBV27 and TRBJ2-2, with 10 bases fitting TRBD2. The germline V gene has CDR1 MNHEY and CDR2 SMNVEV (reference sequence). The length of the CDR3 is 16 residues. V lost 2 bases, J lost 6 bases, and 6 bases stayed unmatched. The chain's CDR3 is CASSLSSGRASGELFF. Here the CDR3 DNA reads TGTGCCAGCAGTTTAAGCAGCGGGAGGGCCTCCGGGGAGCTGTTTTTT.